This TCR beta chain was profiled in a study of blood T cell repertoires in COVID-19. Overall study context: COVID-19 samples collected from the United States, Italy and Spain covered acute and convalescent phases. Sources were T cells, B-cell-depleted T cells, or PBMCs; the material itself was cDNA or gDNA.

Authors' processing steps: Reference gene primer amplification yielded estimated nucleated cell counts. Method: immunoSEQ multiplex PCR; TCRdb's copy keeps in-frame clones and lacks some. D and trimming were read from the DNA, whereas the V and J calls and clone size are those reported in that table. The table includes roughly 200,000 clones, over 80% detected once. After removal of 0 bases from V and 4 bases from J, the junction contained 6 bases not matched to a gene. CDR1 and CDR2 from the germline V gene are LGHNA and YNFKEQ. The CDR3 contains 17 residues. The Seattle patients joined while their infection was active and were tracked longitudinally afterward.

This sequence was found in a woman between 40 and 55 years old with COVID-19, enrolled during active disease. The V call is TRBV4-2, the J call TRBJ2-1; 10 bases match TRBD2. Sequencing was carried out using peripheral blood. The CDR3: CASSQERVAGGYNEQFF. The CDR3 DNA is TGTGCCAGCAGCCAAGAAAGGGTAGCGGGGGGTTACAATGAGCAGTTCTTC.